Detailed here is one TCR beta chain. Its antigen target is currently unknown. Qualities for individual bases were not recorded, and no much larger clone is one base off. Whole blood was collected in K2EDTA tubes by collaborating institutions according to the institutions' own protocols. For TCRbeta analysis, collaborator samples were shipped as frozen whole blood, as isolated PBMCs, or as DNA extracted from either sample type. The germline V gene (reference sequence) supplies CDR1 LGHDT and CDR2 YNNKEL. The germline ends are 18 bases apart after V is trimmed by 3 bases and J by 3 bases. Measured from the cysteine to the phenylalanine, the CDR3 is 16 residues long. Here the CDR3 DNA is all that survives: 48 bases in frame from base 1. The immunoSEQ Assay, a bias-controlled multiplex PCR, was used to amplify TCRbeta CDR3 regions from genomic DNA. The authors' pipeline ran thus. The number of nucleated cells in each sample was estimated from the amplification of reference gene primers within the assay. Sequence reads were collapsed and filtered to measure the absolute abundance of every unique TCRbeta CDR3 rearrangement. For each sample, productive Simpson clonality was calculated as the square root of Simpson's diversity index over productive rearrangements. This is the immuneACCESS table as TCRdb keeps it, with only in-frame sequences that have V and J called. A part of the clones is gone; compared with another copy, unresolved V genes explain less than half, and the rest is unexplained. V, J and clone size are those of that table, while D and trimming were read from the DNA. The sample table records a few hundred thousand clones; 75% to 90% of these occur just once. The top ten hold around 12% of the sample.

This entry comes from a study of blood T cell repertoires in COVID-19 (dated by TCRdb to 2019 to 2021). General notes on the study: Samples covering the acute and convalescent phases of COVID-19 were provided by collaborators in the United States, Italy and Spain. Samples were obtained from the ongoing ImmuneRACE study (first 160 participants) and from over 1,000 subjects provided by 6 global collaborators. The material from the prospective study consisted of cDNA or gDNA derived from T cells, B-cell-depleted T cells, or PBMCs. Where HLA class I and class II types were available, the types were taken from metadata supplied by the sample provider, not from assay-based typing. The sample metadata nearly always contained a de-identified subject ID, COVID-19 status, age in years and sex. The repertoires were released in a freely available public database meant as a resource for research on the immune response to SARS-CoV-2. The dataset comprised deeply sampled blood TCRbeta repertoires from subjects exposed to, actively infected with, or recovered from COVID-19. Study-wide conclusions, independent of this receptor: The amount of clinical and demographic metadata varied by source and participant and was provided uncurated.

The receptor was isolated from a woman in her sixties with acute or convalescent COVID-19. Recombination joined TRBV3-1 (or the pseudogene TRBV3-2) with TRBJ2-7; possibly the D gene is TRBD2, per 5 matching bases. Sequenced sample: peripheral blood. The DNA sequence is TGTGCCAGCAGCCAGGTATCAGTGTGGGGAGACTACGAGCAGTACTTC. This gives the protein CASSQVSVWGDYEQYF.